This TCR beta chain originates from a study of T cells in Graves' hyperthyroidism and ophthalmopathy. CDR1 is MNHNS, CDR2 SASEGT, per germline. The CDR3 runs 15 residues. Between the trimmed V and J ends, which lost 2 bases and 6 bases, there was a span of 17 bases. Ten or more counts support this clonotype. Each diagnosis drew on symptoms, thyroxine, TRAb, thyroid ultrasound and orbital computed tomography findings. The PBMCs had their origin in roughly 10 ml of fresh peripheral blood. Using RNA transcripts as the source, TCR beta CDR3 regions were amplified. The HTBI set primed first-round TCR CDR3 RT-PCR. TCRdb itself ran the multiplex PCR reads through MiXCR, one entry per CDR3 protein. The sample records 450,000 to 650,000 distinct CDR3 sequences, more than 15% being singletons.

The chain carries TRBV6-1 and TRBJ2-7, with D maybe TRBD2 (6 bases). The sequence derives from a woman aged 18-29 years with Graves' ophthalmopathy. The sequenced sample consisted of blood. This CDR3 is CASSERGGYEGEQYF. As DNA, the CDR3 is TGTGCCAGCAGTGAAAGAGGAGGGTACGAGGGCGAGCAGTACTTC.